Here is one T cell receptor beta chain with its context. The clone's antigen remains unknown. Nothing much larger sits one base from this clone, and base qualities are not available. To sequence the TCRbeta CDR3 region, genomic DNA was isolated from the sorted cells. The immunoSEQ Assay was used to sequence the TCRbeta CDR3 regions. TCRdb re-hosts the immuneACCESS table, in-frame sequences only. Its copies lack some clones; in the studies checked, an unresolved V gene accounts for under half of them, and the cause for the rest is not known. The sample records 60,000 to 70,000 clones, under 85% of which are singletons. 2% to 3% of the sample comes from the top ten. The entry originates in a study of OX40 agonist ivuxolimab in advanced cancers. With respect to the entire study: The costimulatory receptor OX40 (CD134) was targeted by ivuxolimab, a fully human IgG2 agonistic monoclonal antibody. Intravenous ivuxolimab was administered to patients every 2 weeks at six dose levels: 0.01, 0.1, 0.3, 1.5, 3 and 10 mg/kg. Of the roughly 52 dose-escalation patients, hepatocellular carcinoma was present in around 19, melanoma in around 15, renal cell carcinoma in 9 and head and neck cancer in 9. The dose-escalation cohort was about 83% male with a mean age of approximately 60 years, ranging from about 20 to 80. Prior anti-PD-1, anti-PD-L1 or anti-CTLA-4 therapy was permitted, and about two fifths of dose-escalation patients had received checkpoint inhibitors. Partial responses occurred in three dose-escalation patients: two with cutaneous melanoma and one with hepatocellular carcinoma. The purpose of peripheral TCRbeta sequencing was to test whether ivuxolimab changed TCR sequence diversity and led to clonal T-cell expansion. The paper describes the monotherapy dose-escalation part (N of about 47 patients) of the phase I trial of ivuxolimab. Summary of the overall study and its limitations: After ivuxolimab, more expanded clones were found on average in CD8+ T cells than in CD4+ T cells. Which antigens the clonally expanded peripheral T cells were specific for was not determined. In partial responders in the 0.1-3.0 mg/kg groups, normalized peripheral clonal expansion was found to be among the lowest, especially among CD8+ T cells. Low levels of normalized T-cell clonal expansion were also seen in some nonresponding patients. At doses from 0.1 to 3.0 mg/kg, clonal expansion was seen in both CD4+ and CD8+ blood T cells between baseline and week 6.

Trimming takes 1 base from V and 0 bases from J, and the germline ends sit 9 bases apart. From the cysteine up to the phenylalanine, the CDR3 has a length of 15 residues. Solely the CDR3 DNA is kept, with 45 bases framed from the first base. For CDR1 and CDR2, the germline V gene lists SGHVS and FQNEAQ. The trial excluded patients who had a history of autoimmune disease or were on systemic immunosuppression. In every dose cohort, peripheral blood was drawn for TCR sequencing at baseline, cycle 4 day 1, and cycle 7 day 1. Samples were obtained from an open-label, multicenter, first-in-human phase I dose-escalation trial of ivuxolimab. The trial enrolled adults with locally advanced or metastatic head and neck squamous cell, hepatocellular, melanoma or renal cell carcinoma. CD4+ and CD8+ T cells were sorted separately from peripheral blood before TCR sequencing.

The material sequenced was CD4+ or CD8+ T cells sorted from blood, taken in a trial of the OX40 agonist ivuxolimab. The rearranged chain carries TRBV7-8 and TRBJ1-2; the D gene lacks a confident call. The sequence was collected from an adult with an advanced solid tumor such as melanoma, head and neck, liver or kidney cancer. The DNA sequence follows: TGTGCCAGCAGCTTAGAGGTCGCGACTAACTATGGCTACACCTTC. It translates as CASSLEVATNYGYTF.